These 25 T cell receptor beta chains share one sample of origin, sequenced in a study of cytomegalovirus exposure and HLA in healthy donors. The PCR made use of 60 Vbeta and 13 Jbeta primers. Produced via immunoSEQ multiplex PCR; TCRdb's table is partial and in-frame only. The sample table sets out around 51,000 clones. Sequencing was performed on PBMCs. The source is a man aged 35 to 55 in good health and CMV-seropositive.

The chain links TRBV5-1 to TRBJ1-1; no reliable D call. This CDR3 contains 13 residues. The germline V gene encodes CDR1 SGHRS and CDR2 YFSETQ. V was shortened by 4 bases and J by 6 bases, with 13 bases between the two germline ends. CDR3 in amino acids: CASSPGSGSEAFF. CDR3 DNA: TGCGCCAGCAGCCCTGGTTCGGGTTCTGAAGCTTTCTTT.

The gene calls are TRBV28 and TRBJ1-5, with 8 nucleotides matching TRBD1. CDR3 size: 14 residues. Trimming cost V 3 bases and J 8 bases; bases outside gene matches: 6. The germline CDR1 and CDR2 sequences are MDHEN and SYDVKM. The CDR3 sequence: CASSLGQVMKPQHF. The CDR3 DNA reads TGTGCCAGCAGTTTGGGACAGGTTATGAAGCCCCAGCATTTT.

Written as DNA, the CDR3 is TGTGCCAGCGGACGGGACTCTGGAAACACCATATATTTT. Protein: CASGRDSGNTIYF. The chain carries TRBV2 and TRBJ1-3; D not certain. V lost 8 bases and J lost 0, with 8 bases in between. CDR1 is SNHLY and CDR2 is FYNNEI in the germline V gene. The CDR3 has 13 residues.

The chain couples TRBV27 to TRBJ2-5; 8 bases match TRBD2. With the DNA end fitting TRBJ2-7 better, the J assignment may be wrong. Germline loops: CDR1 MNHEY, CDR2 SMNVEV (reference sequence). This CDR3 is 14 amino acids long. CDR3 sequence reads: CASSLSTSGYEQYF. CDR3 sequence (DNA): TGTGCCAGCAGTTTATCTACTAGCGGCTACGAGCAGTACTTC.

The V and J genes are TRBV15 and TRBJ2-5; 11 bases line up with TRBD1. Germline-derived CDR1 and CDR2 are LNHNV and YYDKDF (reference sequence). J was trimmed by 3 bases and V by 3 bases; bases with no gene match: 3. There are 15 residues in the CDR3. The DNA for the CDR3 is TGTGCCACCAGCAGGCCGGGACAGGGGGAAGAGACCCAGTACTTC. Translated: CATSRPGQGEETQYF.

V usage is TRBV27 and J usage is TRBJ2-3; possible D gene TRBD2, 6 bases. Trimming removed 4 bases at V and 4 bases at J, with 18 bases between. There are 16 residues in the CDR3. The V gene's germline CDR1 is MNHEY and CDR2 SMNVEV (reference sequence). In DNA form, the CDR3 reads TGTGCCAGCAGTTCGACTAGGACCGTCCGGGCAGATACGCAGTATTTT. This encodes CASSSTRTVRADTQYF.

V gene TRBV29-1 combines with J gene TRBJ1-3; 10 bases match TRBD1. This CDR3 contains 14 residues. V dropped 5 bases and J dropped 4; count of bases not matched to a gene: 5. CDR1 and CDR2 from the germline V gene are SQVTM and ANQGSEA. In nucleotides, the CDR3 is TGCAGCGTTTACGGGACAGGGGACGGAAACACCATATATTTT. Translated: CSVYGTGDGNTIYF.

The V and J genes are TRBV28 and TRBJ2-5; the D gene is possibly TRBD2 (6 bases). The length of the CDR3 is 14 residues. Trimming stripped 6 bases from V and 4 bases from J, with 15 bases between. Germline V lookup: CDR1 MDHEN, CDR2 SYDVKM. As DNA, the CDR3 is TGTGCCAGCAGCCCGACTAGAGCGAGAGAGACCCAGTACTTC. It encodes CASSPTRARETQYF.

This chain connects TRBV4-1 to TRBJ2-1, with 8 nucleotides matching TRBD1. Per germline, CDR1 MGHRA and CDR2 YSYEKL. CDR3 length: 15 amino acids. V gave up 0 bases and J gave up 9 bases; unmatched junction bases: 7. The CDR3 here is CASSQDGWQGAEQFF. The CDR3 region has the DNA TGCGCCAGCAGCCAAGATGGGTGGCAGGGGGCTGAGCAGTTCTTC.

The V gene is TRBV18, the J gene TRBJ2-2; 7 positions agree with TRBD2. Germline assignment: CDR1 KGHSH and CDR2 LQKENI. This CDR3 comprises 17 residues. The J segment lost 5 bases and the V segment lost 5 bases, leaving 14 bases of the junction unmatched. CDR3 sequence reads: CASSAPPTTSVTGELFF. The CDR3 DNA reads TGTGCCAGCTCAGCGCCGCCAACTACTAGCGTGACCGGGGAGCTGTTTTTT.

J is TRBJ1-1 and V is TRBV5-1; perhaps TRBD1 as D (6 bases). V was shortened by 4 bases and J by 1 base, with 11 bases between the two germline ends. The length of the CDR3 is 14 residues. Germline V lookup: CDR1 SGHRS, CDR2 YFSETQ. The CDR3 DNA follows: TGCGCCAGCAGCAGGACAGCAGGGAACACTGAAGCTTTCTTT. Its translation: CASSRTAGNTEAFF.

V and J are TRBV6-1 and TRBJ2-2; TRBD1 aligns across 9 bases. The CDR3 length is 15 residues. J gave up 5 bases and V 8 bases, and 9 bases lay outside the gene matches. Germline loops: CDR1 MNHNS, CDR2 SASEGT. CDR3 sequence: CASLRGQGETGELFF. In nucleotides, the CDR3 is TGTGCCAGCCTCAGGGGACAGGGAGAAACCGGGGAGCTGTTTTTT.

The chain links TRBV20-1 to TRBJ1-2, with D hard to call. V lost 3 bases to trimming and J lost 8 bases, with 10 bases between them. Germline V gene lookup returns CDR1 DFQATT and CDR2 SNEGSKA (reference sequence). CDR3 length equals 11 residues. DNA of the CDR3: TGCAGTGCTAGTCGGGATGAAGGCTACACCTTC. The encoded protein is CSASRDEGYTF.

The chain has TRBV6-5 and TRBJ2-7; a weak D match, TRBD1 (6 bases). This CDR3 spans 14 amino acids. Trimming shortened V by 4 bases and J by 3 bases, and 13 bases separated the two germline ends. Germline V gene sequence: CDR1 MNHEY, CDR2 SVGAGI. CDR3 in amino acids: CASSWGPLGYEQYF. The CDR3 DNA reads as TGTGCCAGCAGTTGGGGGCCTCTGGGCTACGAGCAGTACTTC.

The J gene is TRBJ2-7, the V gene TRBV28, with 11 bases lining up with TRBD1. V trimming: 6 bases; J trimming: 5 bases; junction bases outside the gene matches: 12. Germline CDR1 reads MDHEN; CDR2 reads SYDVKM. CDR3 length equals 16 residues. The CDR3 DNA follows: TGTGCCAGCAGGATGGACCCCGGGACAGGGGGGGACGAGCAGTACTTC. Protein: CASRMDPGTGGDEQYF.

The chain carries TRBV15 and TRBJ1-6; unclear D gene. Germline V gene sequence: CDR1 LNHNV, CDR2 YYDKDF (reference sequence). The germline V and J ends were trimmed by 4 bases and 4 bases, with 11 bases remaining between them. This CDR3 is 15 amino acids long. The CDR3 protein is CATSKATGYNSPLHF. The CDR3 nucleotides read TGTGCCACCAGCAAAGCGACGGGTTATAATTCACCCCTCCACTTT. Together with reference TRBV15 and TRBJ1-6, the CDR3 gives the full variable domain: DAMVIQNPRYQVTQFGKPVTLSCSQTLNHNVMYWYQQKSSQAPKLLFHYYDKDFNNEADTPDNFQSRRPNTSFCFLDIRSPGLGDTAMYLCATSKATGYNSPLHFGNGTRLTVT.

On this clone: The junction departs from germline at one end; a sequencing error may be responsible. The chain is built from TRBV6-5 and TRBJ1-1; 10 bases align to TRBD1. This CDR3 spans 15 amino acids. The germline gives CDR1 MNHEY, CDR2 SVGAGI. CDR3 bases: TGTGCCAGCAGTCGAGGGACAGGGGTCAACACTGAAGATTTCTTT. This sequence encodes CASSRGTGVNTEDFF.

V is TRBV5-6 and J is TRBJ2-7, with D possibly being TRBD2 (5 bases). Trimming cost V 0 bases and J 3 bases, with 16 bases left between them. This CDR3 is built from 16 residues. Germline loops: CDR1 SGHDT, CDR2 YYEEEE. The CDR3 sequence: CASSLGGLALVYEQYF. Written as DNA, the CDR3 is TGTGCCAGCAGCTTGGGAGGGCTAGCCCTCGTCTACGAGCAGTACTTC.

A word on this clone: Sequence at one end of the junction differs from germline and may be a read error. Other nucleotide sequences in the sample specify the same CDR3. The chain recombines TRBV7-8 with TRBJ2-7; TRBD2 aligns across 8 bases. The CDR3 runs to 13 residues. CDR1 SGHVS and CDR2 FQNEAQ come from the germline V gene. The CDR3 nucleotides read TGCGCCAGCAGCCTGGGACTAGTAAACGAGCAGTACTTC. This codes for CASSLGLVNEQYF.

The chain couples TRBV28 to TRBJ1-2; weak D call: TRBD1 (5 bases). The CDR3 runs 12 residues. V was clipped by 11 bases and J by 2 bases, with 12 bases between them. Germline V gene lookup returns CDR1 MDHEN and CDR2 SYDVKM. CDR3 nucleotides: TGTGCCTCCCGGACATCCAACTATGGCTACACCTTC. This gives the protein CASRTSNYGYTF.

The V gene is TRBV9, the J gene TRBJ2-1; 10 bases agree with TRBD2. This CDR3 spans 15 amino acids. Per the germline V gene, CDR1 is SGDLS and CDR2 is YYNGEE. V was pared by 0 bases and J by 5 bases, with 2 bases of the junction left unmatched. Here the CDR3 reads CASSVGLAGDNEQFF. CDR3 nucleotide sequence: TGTGCCAGCAGCGTAGGGCTAGCGGGAGACAATGAGCAGTTCTTC. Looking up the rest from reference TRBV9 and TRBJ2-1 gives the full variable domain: DSGVTQTPKHLITATGQRVTLRCSPRSGDLSVYWYQQSLDQGLQFLIQYYNGEERAKGNILERFSAQQFPDLHSELNLSSLELGDSALYFCASSVGLAGDNEQFFGPGTRLTVL.

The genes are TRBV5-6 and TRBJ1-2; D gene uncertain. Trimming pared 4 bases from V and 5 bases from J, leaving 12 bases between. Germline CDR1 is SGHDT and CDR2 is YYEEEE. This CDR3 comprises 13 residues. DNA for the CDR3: TGTGCCAGCAGCCCTGGCGGATCATATGGCTACACCTTC. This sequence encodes CASSPGGSYGYTF.

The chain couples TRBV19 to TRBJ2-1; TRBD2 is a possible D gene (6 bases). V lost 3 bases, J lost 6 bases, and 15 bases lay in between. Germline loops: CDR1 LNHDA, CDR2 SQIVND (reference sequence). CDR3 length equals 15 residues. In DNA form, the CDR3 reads TGTGCCAGTAGTATGGGGCGGGAAGAGGGCAATGAGCAGTTCTTC. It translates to CASSMGREEGNEQFF.

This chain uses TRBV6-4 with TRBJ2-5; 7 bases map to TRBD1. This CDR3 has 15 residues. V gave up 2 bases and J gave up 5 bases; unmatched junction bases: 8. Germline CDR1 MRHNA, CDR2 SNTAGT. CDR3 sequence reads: CASSDGRGILETQYF. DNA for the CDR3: TGTGCCAGCAGTGACGGCAGGGGGATTTTGGAGACCCAGTACTTC.

In DNA form, the CDR3 reads TGTGCCAGCAGTCCTAGGGGCTATTCAGAGACCCAGTACTTC. Its translation: CASSPRGYSETQYF. The chain employs TRBV27 and TRBJ2-5, with a tentative D call TRBD1 (5 bases). The CDR3 runs 14 residues. Germline values: CDR1 MNHEY, CDR2 SMNVEV (reference sequence). V lost 5 bases and J lost 4, with 14 bases in between.